The clone carrying this TCR beta chain was picked up many times. The record originates from a study of blood T cells in healthy people across ages. Germline trimming cut 3 bases from V and 4 bases from J; bases unmatched to any gene: 4. The CDR3 extends over 14 amino acids. Together with a sample-barcoded 5' primer, a J-beta primer mix was included in a second PCR lasting about 7 to 12 cycles. TCRdb re-called the 5' RACE reads through MiXCR, storing one row per CDR3 protein. The table lists some 700,000 distinct CDR3 sequences, roughly 44% of them singletons. Sequencing used blood. The V and J genes are TRBV12-3 or TRBV12-4 and TRBJ2-3, with 7 nucleotides matching TRBD2. This TCR came from a woman aged 60 to 75 in good health. CDR3 bases: TGTGCCAGCAGTTTCGCGGGAGCAGCAGATACGCAGTATTTT. It yields the protein CASSFAGAADTQYF.